The clone carrying this TCR beta chain was observed a handful of times. TCRdb passed the 5' RACE reads through MiXCR, listing each CDR3 protein once. The sample holds hundreds of thousands of distinct CDR3 sequences; about 20% are singletons and the top ten take approximately 8%. This entry is derived from a study of T-cell memory formation after mild COVID-19. The wider study: Most TCR clusters belonged to a single donor.

The TCR originated in an adult woman who had mild COVID-19 (a few samples of this study predate the infection). Cell type and time point are not known. The source material was PBMCs or a T cell subset sorted from them (not recorded which).

CDR3 amino acids: CASSQEGAPPTQYF. DNA for the CDR3: TGTGCCAGCAGCCAAGAAGGGGCACCCCCTACGCAGTATTTT. The rearrangement uses TRBV14 and TRBJ2-3, with a possible D match to TRBD1 (5 bases). The CDR3 is 14 residues long. In germline, CDR1 is SGHDN, CDR2 FVKESK. V was pared by 0 bases and J by 8 bases, with 12 bases between. The whole variable domain, remainder taken from reference TRBV14 and TRBJ2-3, is EAGVTQFPSHSVIEKGQTVTLRCDPISGHDNLYWYRRVMGKEIKFLLHFVKESKQDESGMPNNRFLAERTGGTYSTLKVQPAELEDSGVYFCASSQEGAPPTQYFGPGTRLTVL.